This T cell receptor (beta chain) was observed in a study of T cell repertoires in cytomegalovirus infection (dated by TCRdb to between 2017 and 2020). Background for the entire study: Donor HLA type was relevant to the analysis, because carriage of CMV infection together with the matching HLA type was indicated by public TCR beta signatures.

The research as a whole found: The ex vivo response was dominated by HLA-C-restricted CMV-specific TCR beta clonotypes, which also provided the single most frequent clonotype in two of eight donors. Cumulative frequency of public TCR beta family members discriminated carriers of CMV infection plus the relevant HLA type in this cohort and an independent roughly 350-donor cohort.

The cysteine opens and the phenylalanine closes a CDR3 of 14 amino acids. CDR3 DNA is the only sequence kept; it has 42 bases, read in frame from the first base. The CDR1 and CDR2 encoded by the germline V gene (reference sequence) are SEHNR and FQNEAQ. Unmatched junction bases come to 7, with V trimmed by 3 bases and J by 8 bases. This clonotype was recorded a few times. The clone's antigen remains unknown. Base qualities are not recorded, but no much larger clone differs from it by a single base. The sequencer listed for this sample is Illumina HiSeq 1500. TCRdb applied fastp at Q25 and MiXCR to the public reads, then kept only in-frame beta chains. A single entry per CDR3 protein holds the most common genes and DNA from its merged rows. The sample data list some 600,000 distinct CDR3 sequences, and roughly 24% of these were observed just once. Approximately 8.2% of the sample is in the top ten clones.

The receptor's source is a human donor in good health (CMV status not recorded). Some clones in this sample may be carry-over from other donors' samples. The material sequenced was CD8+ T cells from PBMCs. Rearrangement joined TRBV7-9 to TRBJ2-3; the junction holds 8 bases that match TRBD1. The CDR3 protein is CASSFDGTGGTQYF. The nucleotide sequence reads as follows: TGTGCCAGCAGCTTTGATGGGACAGGCGGTACGCAGTATTTT.